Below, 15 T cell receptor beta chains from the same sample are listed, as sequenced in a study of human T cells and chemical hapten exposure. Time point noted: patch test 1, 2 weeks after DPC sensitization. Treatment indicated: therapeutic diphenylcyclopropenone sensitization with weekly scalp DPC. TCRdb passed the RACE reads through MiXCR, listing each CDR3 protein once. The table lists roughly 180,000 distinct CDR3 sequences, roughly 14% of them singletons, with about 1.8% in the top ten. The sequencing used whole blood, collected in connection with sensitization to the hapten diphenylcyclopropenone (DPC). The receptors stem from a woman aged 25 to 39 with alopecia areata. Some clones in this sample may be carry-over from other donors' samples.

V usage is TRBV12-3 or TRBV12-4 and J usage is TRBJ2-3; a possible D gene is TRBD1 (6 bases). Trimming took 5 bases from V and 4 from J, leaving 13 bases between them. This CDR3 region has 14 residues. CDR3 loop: CASSQGMPPDTQYF. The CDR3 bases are TGTGCCAGCAGTCAGGGGATGCCTCCAGATACGCAGTATTTT.

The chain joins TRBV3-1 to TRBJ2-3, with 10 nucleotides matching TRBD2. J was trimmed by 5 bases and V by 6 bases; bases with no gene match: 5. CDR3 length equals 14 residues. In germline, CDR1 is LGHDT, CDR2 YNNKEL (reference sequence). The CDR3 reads CASRSAGGVDTQYF. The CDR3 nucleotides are TGTGCCAGCAGATCAGCGGGAGGGGTAGATACGCAGTATTTT.

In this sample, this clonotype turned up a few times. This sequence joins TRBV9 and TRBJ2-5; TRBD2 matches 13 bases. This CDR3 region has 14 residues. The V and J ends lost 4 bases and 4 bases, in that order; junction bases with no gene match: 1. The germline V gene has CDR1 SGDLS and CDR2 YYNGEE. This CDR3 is CASSWTSGGETQYF. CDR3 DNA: TGTGCCAGCAGCTGGACTAGCGGGGGAGAGACCCAGTACTTC.

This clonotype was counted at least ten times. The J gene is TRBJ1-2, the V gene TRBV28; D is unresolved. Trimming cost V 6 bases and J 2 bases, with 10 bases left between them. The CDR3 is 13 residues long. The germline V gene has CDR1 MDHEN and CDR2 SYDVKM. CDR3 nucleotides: TGTGCCAGCAGAACGACACTGAACTATGGCTACACCTTC. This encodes CASRTTLNYGYTF.

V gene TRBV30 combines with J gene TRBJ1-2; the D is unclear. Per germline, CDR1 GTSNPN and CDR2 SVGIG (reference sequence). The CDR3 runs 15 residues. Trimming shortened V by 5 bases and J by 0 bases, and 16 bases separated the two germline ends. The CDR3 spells CAWALRASTNYGYTF. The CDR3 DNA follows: TGTGCCTGGGCACTAAGGGCCAGCACTAACTATGGCTACACCTTC.

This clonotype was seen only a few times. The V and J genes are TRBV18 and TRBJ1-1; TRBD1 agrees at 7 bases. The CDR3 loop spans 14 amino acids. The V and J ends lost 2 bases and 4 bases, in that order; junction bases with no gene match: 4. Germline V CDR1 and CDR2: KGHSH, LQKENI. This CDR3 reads CASSPGTDSTEAFF. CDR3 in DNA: TGTGCCAGCTCACCAGGGACAGATTCCACTGAAGCTTTCTTT.

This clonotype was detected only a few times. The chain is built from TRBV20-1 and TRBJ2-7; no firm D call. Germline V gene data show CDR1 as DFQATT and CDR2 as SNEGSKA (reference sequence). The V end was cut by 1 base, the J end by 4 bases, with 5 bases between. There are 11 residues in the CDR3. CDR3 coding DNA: TGCAGTGCTAGAGGTCGGTACGAGCAGTACTTC. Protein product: CSARGRYEQYF.

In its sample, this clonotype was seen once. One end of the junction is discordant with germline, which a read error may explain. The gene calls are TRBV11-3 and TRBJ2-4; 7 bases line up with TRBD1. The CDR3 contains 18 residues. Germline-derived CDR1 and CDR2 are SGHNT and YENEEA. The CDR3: CASSVFSGTALAENIQYF. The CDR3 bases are TGTGCCAGCAGCGTGTTTTCCGGGACAGCCCTAGCCGAAAACATTCAGTACTTC.

The chain's CDR3 is CASSLVGARGTEAFF. Here the CDR3 DNA reads TGCGCCAGCAGCTTGGTGGGGGCGCGAGGGACTGAAGCTTTCTTT. The chain couples TRBV5-1 to TRBJ1-1, with D tentatively TRBD1 (6 bases). V gave up 0 bases and J gave up 5 bases, with 14 bases separating them. CDR1 is SGHRS, CDR2 YFSETQ, per germline. The CDR3 contains 15 residues.

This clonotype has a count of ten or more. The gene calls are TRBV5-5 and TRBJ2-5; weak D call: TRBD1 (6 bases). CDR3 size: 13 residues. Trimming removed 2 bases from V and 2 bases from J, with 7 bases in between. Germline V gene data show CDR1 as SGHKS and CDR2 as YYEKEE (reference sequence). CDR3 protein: CASSLQGQETQYF. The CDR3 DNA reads TGTGCCAGCAGCTTACAGGGTCAAGAGACCCAGTACTTC.

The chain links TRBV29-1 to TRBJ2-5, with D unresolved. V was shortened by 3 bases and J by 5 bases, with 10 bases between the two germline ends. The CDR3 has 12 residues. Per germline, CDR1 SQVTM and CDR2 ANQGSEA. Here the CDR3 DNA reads TGCAGCGTTGATAGTGGGTTGGAGACCCAGTACTTC. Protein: CSVDSGLETQYF.

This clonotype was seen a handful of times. The CDR3 here is CASSFNSPLHF. CDR3 nucleotides: TGTGCCAGCAGTTTTAATTCACCCCTCCACTTT. The V gene is TRBV28, the J gene TRBJ1-6; no clear D gene. With 3 bases removed from V and 6 bases from J, the gap between germline ends came to 0 bases. Looked up from germline, CDR1 is MDHEN and CDR2 is SYDVKM. The CDR3 consists of 11 residues.

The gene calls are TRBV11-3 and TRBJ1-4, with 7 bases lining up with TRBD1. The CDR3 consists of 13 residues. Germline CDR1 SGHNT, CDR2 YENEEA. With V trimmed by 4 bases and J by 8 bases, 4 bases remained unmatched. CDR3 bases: TGTGCCAGCAGCTCGACAGGGACCGAAAAACTGTTTTTT. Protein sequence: CASSSTGTEKLFF.

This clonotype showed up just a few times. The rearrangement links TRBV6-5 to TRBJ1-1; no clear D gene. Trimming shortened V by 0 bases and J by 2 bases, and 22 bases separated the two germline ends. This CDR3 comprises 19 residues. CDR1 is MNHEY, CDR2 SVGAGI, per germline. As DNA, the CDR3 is TGTGCCAGCAGTTACTCGAGGCTCCGGGTGGTCTTGGGAAACACTGAAGCTTTCTTT. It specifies CASSYSRLRVVLGNTEAFF.

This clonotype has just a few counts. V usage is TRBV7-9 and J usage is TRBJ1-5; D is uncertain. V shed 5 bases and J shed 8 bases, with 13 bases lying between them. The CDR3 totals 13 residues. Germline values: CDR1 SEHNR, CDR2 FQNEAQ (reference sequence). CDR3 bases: TGTGCCAGCAGCGAAACCCCGTCCGAGCCCCAGCATTTT. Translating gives CASSETPSEPQHF.